The clone carrying this T cell receptor beta chain has only a few counts. Its matching antigen is unknown. Likely a read error: the CDR3 ends without its conserved phenylalanine or tryptophan. The DNA is left out, because the CDR3 cannot be placed on it with certainty; the CDR3 is given as TCRdb lists it. This record comes from a study of metastatic and nonmetastatic thyroid tumors. At the level of the study: Across peripheral blood and tumor or nodule tissue samples taken from malignant and benign thyroid patients, the repertoires were compared with one another.

The entire patient cohort was treatment-naive prior to thyroid surgery. Per the original data handling: The study built a papillary thyroid cancer distant-metastasis classifier from CDR3 differences across clinicopathological groups. Using MiXCR, TCRdb re-called clones from the PCR reads. The V and J calls were determined by TCRdb, not by the authors. Found here are tens of thousands of clones, around 26% of them singletons; the top ten hold around 9.6%. Notes on the study in general: TCR beta diversity was reportedly significantly higher in malignant thyroid tumors than benign nodules, in blood and tumor.

CDR1 SGHKS and CDR2 YYEKEE come from the germline V gene (reference sequence). The CDR3 spans 15 residues, counting both ends. Material: blood. V and J are TRBV5-5 and TRBJ2-1; the D call of TRBD1 is as the table states it, not checked on the DNA. The sequence was obtained from a female donor with papillary thyroid cancer or a benign thyroid nodule (not recorded which). Some clones in this sample may be carry-over from other donors' samples. CDR3 amino acids: CASSLVLALNNEQLL.